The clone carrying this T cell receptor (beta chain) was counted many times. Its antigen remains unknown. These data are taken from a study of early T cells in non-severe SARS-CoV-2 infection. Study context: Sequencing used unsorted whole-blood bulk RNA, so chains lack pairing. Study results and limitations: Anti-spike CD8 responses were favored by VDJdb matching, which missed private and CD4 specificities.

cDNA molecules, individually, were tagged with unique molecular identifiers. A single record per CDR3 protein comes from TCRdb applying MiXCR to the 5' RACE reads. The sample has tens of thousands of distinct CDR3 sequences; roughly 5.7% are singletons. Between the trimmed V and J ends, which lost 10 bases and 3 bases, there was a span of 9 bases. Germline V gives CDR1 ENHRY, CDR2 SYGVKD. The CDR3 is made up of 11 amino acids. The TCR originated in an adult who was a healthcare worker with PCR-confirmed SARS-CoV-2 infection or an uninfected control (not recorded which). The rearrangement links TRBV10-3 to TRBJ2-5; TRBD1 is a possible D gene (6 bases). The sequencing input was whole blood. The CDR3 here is CATGQKETQYF. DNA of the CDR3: TGTGCCACCGGACAGAAAGAGACCCAGTACTTC.